The 3 T cell receptor beta chains presented below share a single source sample, sequenced in a study of cytomegalovirus exposure and HLA in healthy donors. Both 60 Vbeta primers and 13 Jbeta primers went into the PCR. The repertoire was sequenced with immunoSEQ multiplex PCR; TCRdb's copy has only in-frame clones and lacks some. Of approximately 240,000 clones in the sample, roughly 80% were seen once. The specimen sequenced was PBMCs. These receptors originate from a woman between 40 and 50 years old in good health and CMV-seropositive.

The chain employs TRBV6-1 and TRBJ1-5; no firm D call. This CDR3 has 15 amino acids. The V gene lost 6 bases and the J gene lost 3 bases, with 15 bases spanning the gap. Germline CDR1 is MNHNS and CDR2 is SASEGT. In DNA, the CDR3 is TGTGCCAGCAGAGCGGACCAGAGAAACAATCAGCCCCAGCATTTT. It specifies CASRADQRNNQPQHF.

The chain links TRBV6-6 to TRBJ1-1; 7 bases line up with TRBD1. From germline, CDR1 is MNHNY and CDR2 SVGAGI (reference sequence). The CDR3 length is 16 residues. The V segment lost 0 bases and the J segment 4 bases; nucleotides outside the gene matches: 8. In DNA, the CDR3 is TGTGCCAGCAGTTACTCTCACAGGGGAGGAGGCACTGAAGCTTTCTTT. Amino acid sequence: CASSYSHRGGGTEAFF.

This clone has only one observation. The J gene is TRBJ2-5, the V gene TRBV5-6; the match to TRBD2 covers 15 bases. Germline CDR1 reads SGHDT; CDR2 reads YYEEEE. The CDR3 totals 18 residues. After removal of 4 bases from V and 2 bases from J, the junction contained 9 bases not matched to a gene. CDR3: CASSPGLAGGQWQETQYF. The CDR3 DNA follows: TGTGCCAGCAGCCCCGGACTAGCGGGGGGGCAGTGGCAAGAGACCCAGTACTTC.